This T cell receptor beta chain was captured in a study of blood T cell repertoires in COVID-19. Study in general: Samples taken during acute and convalescent COVID-19 were collected in the United States, Italy and Spain. PBMCs, B-cell-depleted T cells, or T cells provided the cDNA or gDNA that made up the material.

The method was immunoSEQ multiplex PCR; TCRdb's version includes in-frame clones alone and lacks a portion of them. The sample has fewer than 85,000 clones, approximately 81% seen once; the top ten hold more than 4.5%. The CDR3 runs to 12 residues. The receptor comes from a woman older than 75 with active or convalescent COVID-19. The sample consisted of peripheral blood. This chain links TRBV21-1 with TRBJ1-6. TRBV21-1 is an annotated pseudogene. CDR3 DNA: TGTGCCAGCAGCCCCCTCGTGTCACCCCTCCACTTT. Translated, it gives CASSPLVSPLHF.